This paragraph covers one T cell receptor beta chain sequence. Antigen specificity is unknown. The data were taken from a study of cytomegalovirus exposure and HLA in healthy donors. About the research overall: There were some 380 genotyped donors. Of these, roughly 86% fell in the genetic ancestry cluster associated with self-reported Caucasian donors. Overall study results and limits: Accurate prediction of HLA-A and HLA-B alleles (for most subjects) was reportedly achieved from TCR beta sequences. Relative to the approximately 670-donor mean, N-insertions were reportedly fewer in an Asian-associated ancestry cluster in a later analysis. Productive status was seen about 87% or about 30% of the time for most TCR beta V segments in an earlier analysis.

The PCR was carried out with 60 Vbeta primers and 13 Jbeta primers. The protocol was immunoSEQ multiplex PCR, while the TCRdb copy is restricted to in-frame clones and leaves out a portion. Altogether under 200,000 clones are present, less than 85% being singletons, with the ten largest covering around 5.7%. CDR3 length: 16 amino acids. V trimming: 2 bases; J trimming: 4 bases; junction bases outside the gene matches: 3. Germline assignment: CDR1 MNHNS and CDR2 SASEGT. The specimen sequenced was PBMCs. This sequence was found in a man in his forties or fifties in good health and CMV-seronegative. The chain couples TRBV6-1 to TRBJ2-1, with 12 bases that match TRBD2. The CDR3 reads CASSETGLAGYNEQFF. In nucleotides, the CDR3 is TGTGCCAGCAGTGAAACCGGACTAGCGGGGTACAATGAGCAGTTCTTC.